A selection of T cell receptor beta chains follows, all from one sample in a study of shared clonotypes between healthy human individuals. Only in-frame clones appear in the TCRdb table, and some are missing; sequencing was by immunoSEQ multiplex PCR. The repertoire consists of around 1.9 million clones, with more than 85% occurring once and the leading ten covering around 1.7%. The sample was naive CD8+ T cells from PBMCs. These receptors were taken from a man between 18 and 35 years old in good health. Some clones in this sample may be carry-over from other donors' samples. Both conserved end residues are trimmed from each CDR3.

12	TRBV18	TRBJ2-7	ASSPQGPGSEQY
13	TRBV4-1	TRBJ2-2	ASSQRQGLGGELF
11	TRBV14	TRBJ2-1	ASSSRGYNEQF
12	TRBV19	TRBJ2-7	ASSIDRSSYEQY
14	TRBV6-1	TRBJ2-7	ASSERLAGVTYEQY
14	TRBV7-2	TRBJ1-6	ASSLTRDYRSSPLH
15	TRBV23-1	TRBJ2-1	ASSQLVTGETYNEQF
11	TRBV27	TRBJ2-7	ASSWGGAYEQY
12	TRBV5-1	TRBJ1-5	ASSFGGKGQPQH
14	TRBV2	TRBJ2-6	ASIDRGLSGANVLT
14	TRBV4-1	TRBJ1-5	ASSQELGAAIQPQH
11	TRBV5-4	TRBJ1-1	ASSLGQYTEAF
14	TRBV19	TRBJ2-1	ASSIVSLAGYNEQF
11	TRBV14	TRBJ1-3	ASSMGLGNTIY
15	TRBV27	TRBJ2-6	ASSAWDTHSGANVLT
13	TRBV4-1	TRBJ2-7	ASTQESSGTYEQY
9	TRBV9	TRBJ2-7	ASSANHEQY
14	TRBV7-3	TRBJ2-1	ASSLRLAGGNNEQF
12	TRBV7-8	TRBJ2-7	ASSLLGSPDEQY
11	TRBV30	TRBJ1-1	ACLGGQNTEAF
11	TRBV4-2	TRBJ1-1	ASSQGGNTEAF
14	TRBV27	TRBJ1-5	ASSLRTANSNQPQH
12	TRBV27	TRBJ1-1	ASSPRGMNTEAF
10	TRBV4-1	TRBJ2-7	ASSQGRHEQY
12	TRBV7-9	TRBJ2-7	ASSLASGQYEQY
12	TRBV9	TRBJ2-2	ASSVVGSTGELF